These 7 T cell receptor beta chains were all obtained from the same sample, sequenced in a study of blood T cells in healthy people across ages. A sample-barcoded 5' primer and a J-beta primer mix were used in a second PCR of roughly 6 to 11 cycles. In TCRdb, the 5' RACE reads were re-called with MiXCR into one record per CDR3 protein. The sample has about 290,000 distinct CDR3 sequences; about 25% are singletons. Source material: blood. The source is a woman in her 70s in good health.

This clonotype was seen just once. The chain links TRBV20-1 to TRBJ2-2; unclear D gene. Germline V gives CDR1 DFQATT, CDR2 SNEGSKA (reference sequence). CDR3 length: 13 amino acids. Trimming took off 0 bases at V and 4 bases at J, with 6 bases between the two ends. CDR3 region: CSAREPATGELFF. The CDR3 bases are TGCAGTGCTAGAGAGCCAGCCACCGGGGAGCTGTTTTTT.

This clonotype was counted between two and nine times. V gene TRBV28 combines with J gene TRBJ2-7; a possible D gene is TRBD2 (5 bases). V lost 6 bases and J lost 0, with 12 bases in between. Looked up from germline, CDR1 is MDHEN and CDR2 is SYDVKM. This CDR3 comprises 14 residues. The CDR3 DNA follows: TGTGCCAGCAGCTCCTGGACTGACTCCTACGAGCAGTACTTC. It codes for CASSSWTDSYEQYF. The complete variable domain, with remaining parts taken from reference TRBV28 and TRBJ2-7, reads DVKVTQSSRYLVKRTGEKVFLECVQDMDHENMFWYRQDPGLGLRLIYFSYDVKMKEKGDIPEGYSVSREKKERFSLILESASTNQTSMYLCASSSWTDSYEQYFGPGTRLTVT.

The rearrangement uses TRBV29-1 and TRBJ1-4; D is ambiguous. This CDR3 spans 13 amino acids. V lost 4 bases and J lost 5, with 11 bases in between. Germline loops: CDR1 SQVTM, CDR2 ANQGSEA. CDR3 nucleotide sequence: TGCAGCGTTGCCCGGTCCCCCAATGAAAAACTGTTTTTT. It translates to CSVARSPNEKLFF.

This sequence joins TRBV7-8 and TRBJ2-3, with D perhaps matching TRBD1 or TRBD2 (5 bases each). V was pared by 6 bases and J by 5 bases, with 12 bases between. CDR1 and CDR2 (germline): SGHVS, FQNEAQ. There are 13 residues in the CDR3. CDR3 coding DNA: TGTGCCAGCAGGCAAGGGACGAAAGATACGCAGTATTTT. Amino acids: CASRQGTKDTQYF.

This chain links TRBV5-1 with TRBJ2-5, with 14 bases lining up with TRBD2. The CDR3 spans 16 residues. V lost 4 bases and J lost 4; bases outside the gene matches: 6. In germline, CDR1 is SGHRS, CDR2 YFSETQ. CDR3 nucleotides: TGCGCCAGCAGCCGCGGGACTAGCGGGAGTATAGAGACCCAGTACTTC. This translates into CASSRGTSGSIETQYF.

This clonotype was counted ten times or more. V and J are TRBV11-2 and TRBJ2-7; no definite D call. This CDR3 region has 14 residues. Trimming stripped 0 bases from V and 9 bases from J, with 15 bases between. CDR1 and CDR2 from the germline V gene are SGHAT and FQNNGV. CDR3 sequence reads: CASSLDLQVPMQYF. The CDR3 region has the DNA TGTGCCAGCAGCTTAGATCTGCAGGTCCCGATGCAGTACTTC.

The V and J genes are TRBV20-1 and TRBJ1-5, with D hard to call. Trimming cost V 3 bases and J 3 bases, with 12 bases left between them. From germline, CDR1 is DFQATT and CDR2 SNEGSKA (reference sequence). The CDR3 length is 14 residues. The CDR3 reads CSASRGLNNQPQHF. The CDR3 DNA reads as TGCAGTGCTAGTCGCGGTCTGAACAATCAGCCCCAGCATTTT.